This entry concerns a single TCR beta chain. Its antigen is not known. These data are taken from a study of OX40 agonist ivuxolimab in advanced cancers. Background on the study: As their treatment, patients were administered ivuxolimab, an agonistic anti-OX40 (CD134) antibody.

Sequenced by immunoSEQ multiplex PCR; TCRdb stores in-frame clones only, minus some. The sample has 30,000 to 45,000 clones; 70% to 85% are singletons. Study-level findings and limits: Expanded clones were, on average, more numerous among CD8+ T cells than CD4+. Dose levels from 0.1 to 3.0 mg/kg saw CD4+ and CD8+ blood T cells expand clonally by week 6.

Germline CDR1 reads SGHTA; CDR2 reads FQGTGA. Trimming stripped 5 bases from V and 9 bases from J, with 14 bases between. CDR3 length: 13 residues. Sampling of blood occurred at baseline, cycle 4 day 1, and cycle 7 day 1. V gene TRBV7-3 combines with J gene TRBJ2-1; D remains unclear. The material was CD4+ or CD8+ T cells sorted from blood, obtained in a trial of the OX40 agonist ivuxolimab. This clonotype was obtained from an adult with an advanced solid tumor such as melanoma, head and neck, liver or kidney cancer. CDR3 nucleotides: TGTGCCAGCAGCCCCATGTTGGCCTCTGAGCAGTTCTTC. Amino acids: CASSPMLASEQFF.